Given below is one T cell receptor beta chain in context. Its target is unknown. From the second PCR step, alpha and beta chains were amplified apart. The beta constant-region primer was an equimolar mix of two oligonucleotides covering TRBC1 and TRBC2. Nested alpha and beta constant-region primers with the SP2 primer drove four PCR rounds on ligated cDNA. Via MiXCR, TCRdb re-called the UMI-ligation and nested PCR reads, giving one row per CDR3 protein. The repertoire consists of more than 8,500 distinct CDR3 sequences, with about 6% occurring once and the leading ten covering around 58%. These data are taken from a study of naive and memory T cell subsets. Study findings and constraints: Each distinct alpha or beta sequence counts as one clonotype.

Trimming shortened V by 1 base and J by 1 base, and 11 bases separated the two germline ends. This CDR3 comprises 16 residues. The germline V gene encodes CDR1 SGHTA and CDR2 FQGNSA. Material for sequencing was CD4+ TEMRA cells from blood. The sample's subset: effector memory re-expressing CD45RA, CD45RA+ CD27-. This TCR was recovered from a human donor in good health. The rearrangement joins TRBV7-2 to TRBJ1-5; no firm D call. The CDR3 bases are TGTGCCAGCAGCTTAGTGTCCAGGTCGAGCAATCAGCCCCAGCATTTT. Translated: CASSLVSRSSNQPQHF.